This is a list of T cell receptor beta chains from one sample in a study of T cell repertoires in aging, cancer and after chemotherapy. One entry per CDR3 protein results from TCRdb running MiXCR on the multiplex PCR reads. The table lists more than 2,500 distinct CDR3 sequences, 25% to 30% of them singletons. Sequencing was carried out using blood. The receptors here all came from a human donor in good health. Each CDR3 is given with its conserved first and last residue. D genes are given only for firm matches. Rows give clone size only sometimes, using once, few, many, or a class for an expanded clone.

CDR3 protein: CASSLGQGNPEAFF
CDR3 DNA: TGTGCCAGCAGCCTTGGACAGGGTAACCCTGAAGCTTTCTTT
V gene: TRBV7-9
J gene: TRBJ1-1
D gene: TRBD1
clone size: NA

CDR3 protein: CASLSLGTGELFF
CDR3 DNA: TGCGCCAGCCTTAGCCTAGGCACCGGGGAGCTGTTTTTT
V gene: TRBV5-1
J gene: TRBJ2-2
D gene: NA
clone size: once

CDR3 protein: CASSARTILGSPLHF
CDR3 DNA: TGTGCCAGCAGTGCTCGGACGATTTTGGGTTCACCCCTCCACTTT
V gene: TRBV6-5
J gene: TRBJ1-6
D gene: NA
clone size: few

CDR3 protein: CAISEVGTEAFF
CDR3 DNA: TGTGCCATCAGTGAGGTCGGCACTGAAGCTTTCTTT
V gene: TRBV10-3
J gene: TRBJ1-1
D gene: NA
clone size: few

CDR3 protein: CASSWTTALDEQYF
CDR3 DNA: TGTGCCAGTAGTTGGACCACCGCGTTGGACGAGCAGTACTTC
V gene: TRBV19
J gene: TRBJ2-7
D gene: NA
clone size: large